The 10 T cell receptor beta chains below were found in one sample sequenced in a study of T cell repertoires in cytomegalovirus infection. For these TCRs, the target antigens are not known. TCRdb re-called the reads with MiXCR, one entry per CDR3 protein. The repertoire has some 940,000 distinct CDR3 sequences, around 30% of them found once; the top ten carry over 11%. Sequencing used cultured CD8+ T cells from PBMCs, obtained from culture after CMV antigen stimulation. These receptors were obtained from a human donor in good health (CMV status not recorded). Some clones in this sample may be carry-over from other donors' samples.

This clonotype was seen a handful of times. The J gene is TRBJ2-7, the V gene TRBV6-5, with a tentative D call TRBD1 (5 bases). The CDR3 sequence is 16 residues long. Germline V gene sequence: CDR1 MNHEY, CDR2 SVGAGI. The V and J ends lost 6 bases and 0 bases respectively, with 18 bases between them. CDR3 protein: CASSFLNPTVSYEQYF. In DNA, the CDR3 is TGTGCCAGCAGCTTCCTTAATCCGACAGTCTCCTACGAGCAGTACTTC.

This clonotype turned up a few times. The chain joins TRBV10-3 to TRBJ2-1; 7 bases map to TRBD2. Germline CDR1 reads ENHRY; CDR2 reads SYGVKD. The CDR3 length is 13 residues. With 8 bases clipped from V and 5 bases from J, the junction kept 6 bases outside the gene matches. CDR3 sequence (DNA): TGTGCCATCTTCGCGGGGGAGGACAATGAGCAGTTCTTC. Translated: CAIFAGEDNEQFF.

The V and J genes are TRBV4-3 and TRBJ1-1; 7 bases map to TRBD1. Germline-derived CDR1 and CDR2 are LGHNA and YSLEER. The CDR3 extends over 14 amino acids. V shed 3 bases and J 4 bases; nucleotides not matched to a gene: 5. The CDR3 loop reads CASSHQGGTTEAFF. As DNA, the CDR3 is TGCGCCAGCAGCCACCAGGGGGGGACCACTGAAGCTTTCTTT.

In this sample, this clonotype turned up once. The chain links TRBV6-6 to TRBJ1-5; TRBD1 agrees at 8 bases. There are 15 residues in the CDR3. Trimming cost V 2 bases and J 4 bases; bases outside gene matches: 4. CDR1 and CDR2 from the germline V gene are MNHNY and SVGAGI (reference sequence). DNA for the CDR3: TGTGCCAGCAGTTACATCCAGGGGGCGAATCAGCCCCAGCATTTT. Translating gives CASSYIQGANQPQHF.

The chain uses TRBV12-3 or TRBV12-4 and TRBJ1-2; 12 bases agree with TRBD1. The CDR3 is 14 amino acids. V was clipped by 10 bases and J by 6 bases; unmatched bases: 9. The CDR3 sequence: CATQGGTGGNGYTF. The CDR3 DNA reads TGTGCCACCCAGGGGGGGACAGGGGGCAATGGCTACACCTTC.

This sequence joins TRBV5-1 and TRBJ2-1, with TRBD1 matching over 7 bases. The CDR3 is made up of 14 amino acids. Germline CDR1 reads SGHRS; CDR2 reads YFSETQ. V trimming: 3 bases; J trimming: 4 bases; junction bases outside the gene matches: 4. The CDR3 sequence: CASSYRGIYNEQFF. The CDR3 DNA sequence: TGCGCCAGCAGCTACAGGGGCATATACAATGAGCAGTTCTTC.

This clonotype showed up many times. The chain couples TRBV28 to TRBJ2-1; 8 bases align to TRBD1. V shed 9 bases, J shed 4 bases, and the junction held 5 bases outside the gene matches. The CDR3 is 13 amino acids. Germline CDR1 reads MDHEN; CDR2 reads SYDVKM. This CDR3 reads CASGTGSYNEQFF. The CDR3 nucleotides are TGTGCCAGTGGGACAGGAAGTTACAATGAGCAGTTCTTC.

Worth noting for this clonotype: Lacking the conserved final phenylalanine or tryptophan, this CDR3 likely reflects a read error. Because the CDR3's place on the DNA is in doubt, the DNA is left out and the CDR3 is given as listed by TCRdb. The J gene is TRBJ2-7, the V gene TRBV23-1. TRBV23-1 is placed among ORFs of uncertain function. Ends included, the CDR3 has 9 residues. The CDR3 loop is CASSHIRDS.

Note on this clonotype: A read error is likely, as this CDR3 ends without the conserved phenylalanine or tryptophan. The chain uses TRBV7-6 and TRBJ1-2; 9 bases fit TRBD1. The V gene end was trimmed by 6 bases and the J gene end by 7 bases; junction bases not matched to a gene: 9. The CDR3 extends over 14 amino acids. Per germline, CDR1 SGHVS and CDR2 FNYEAQ. CDR3 in amino acids: CASRPGQGRSGYTL. CDR3 nucleotide sequence: TGTGCCAGCAGGCCGGGACAGGGTCGTTCTGGCTACACCTTA.

In its sample, this clonotype was seen a few times. CDR3 region: CASSLSLLAGQETQYF. CDR3 DNA: TGTGCCAGCAGTTTATCGTTGCTGGCGGGCCAAGAGACCCAGTACTTC. The chain links TRBV27 to TRBJ2-5, with D possibly being TRBD2 (5 bases). The V end lost 0 bases, the J end lost 1 base, and 12 bases lay between the germline ends. The length of the CDR3 is 16 residues. Looked up from germline, CDR1 is MNHEY and CDR2 is SMNVEV (reference sequence).